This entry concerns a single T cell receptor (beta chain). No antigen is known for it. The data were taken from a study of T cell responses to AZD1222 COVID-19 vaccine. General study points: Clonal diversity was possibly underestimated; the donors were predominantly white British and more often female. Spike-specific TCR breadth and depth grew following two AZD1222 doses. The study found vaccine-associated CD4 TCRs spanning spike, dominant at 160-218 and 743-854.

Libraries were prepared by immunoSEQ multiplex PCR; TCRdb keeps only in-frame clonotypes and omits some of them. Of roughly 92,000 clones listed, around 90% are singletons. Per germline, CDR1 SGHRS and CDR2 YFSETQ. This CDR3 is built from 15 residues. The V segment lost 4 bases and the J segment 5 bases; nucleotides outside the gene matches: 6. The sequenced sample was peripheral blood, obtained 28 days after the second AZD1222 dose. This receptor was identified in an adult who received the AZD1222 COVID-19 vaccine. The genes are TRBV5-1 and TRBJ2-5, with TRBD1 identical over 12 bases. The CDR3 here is CASSGGQGASETQYF. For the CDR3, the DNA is TGCGCCAGCAGCGGGGGACAGGGGGCGTCGGAGACCCAGTACTTC.